One and the same sample provided the 16 T cell receptor beta chains below, sequenced in a study of T cells in Graves' hyperthyroidism and ophthalmopathy. Researchers took RNA transcripts and amplified the TCR beta CDR3 regions from them. Initially, a first-round RT-PCR of the TCR CDR3 employed the HTBI primer set. TCRdb reanalysed the multiplex PCR reads using MiXCR and keeps one entry per CDR3 protein. This repertoire shows approximately 720,000 distinct CDR3 sequences, over 15% found once; its top ten account for over 15%. Material for sequencing was blood. The receptor set was obtained from a woman aged 45-60 years with Graves' hyperthyroidism that later progressed to Graves' ophthalmopathy.

This clonotype was detected ten times or more. The gene calls are TRBV11-2 and TRBJ2-1, with 9 bases lining up with TRBD2. The CDR3 contains 15 residues. J was trimmed by 5 bases and V by 4 bases; bases with no gene match: 6. Per the germline V gene, CDR1 is SGHAT and CDR2 is FQNNGV. CDR3 nucleotides: TGTGCCAGCAGCTCGCGGGGGGGCCGAGACAATGAGCAGTTCTTC. Amino acid sequence: CASSSRGGRDNEQFF.

This clonotype was detected ten times or more. The rearrangement joins TRBV3-1 to TRBJ2-1; weak D call: TRBD2 (5 bases). CDR1 and CDR2 (germline): LGHDT, YNNKEL (reference sequence). The CDR3 spans 14 residues. Trimming shortened V by 0 bases and J by 9 bases, and 12 bases separated the two germline ends. Here the CDR3 reads CASSQELASREQFF. CDR3 bases: TGTGCCAGCAGCCAAGAGTTGGCTAGCCGTGAGCAGTTCTTC.

The genes are TRBV5-6 and TRBJ2-5; D is perhaps TRBD1 (6 bases). CDR1 and CDR2 (germline): SGHDT, YYEEEE. V lost 0 bases to trimming and J lost 5 bases, with 17 bases between them. The CDR3 contains 16 residues. In nucleotides, the CDR3 is TGTGCCAGCAGCTTGGGCCGACAGGCTCATTGGGAGACCCAGTACTTC. It specifies CASSLGRQAHWETQYF.

Notes on this clonotype: A much larger clonotype is one base distant, so this may be a read error. The chain carries TRBV5-5 and TRBJ2-2; D might be TRBD2 (5 bases). The CDR3 length is 13 residues. CDR1 SGHKS and CDR2 YYEKEE come from the germline V gene (reference sequence). CDR3 coding DNA: TGTGCCAGCAATGAGGAGAACACCGGGGAGCTGCTTTTT. It codes for CASNEENTGELLF.

CDR3 loop: CASKRGGELTDTQYF. CDR3 DNA sequence: TGTGCCAGTAAGCGCGGGGGGGAGCTCACAGATACGCAGTATTTT. V and J are TRBV19 and TRBJ2-3; 9 bases fit TRBD2. Per germline, CDR1 LNHDA and CDR2 SQIVND (reference sequence). CDR3 length: 15 amino acids. Unmatched junction bases numbered 7, after V lost 7 bases and J lost 2 bases.

The chain joins TRBV20-1 to TRBJ2-1; 14 bases line up with TRBD2. The germline V gene has CDR1 DFQATT and CDR2 SNEGSKA (reference sequence). The CDR3 has 13 amino acids. V lost 6 bases, J lost 10 bases, and 5 bases stayed unmatched. As DNA, the CDR3 is TGCAGTGCGGGGACTAGCGGGGGCCGCGAGCAGTTCTTC. Protein: CSAGTSGGREQFF.

This clonotype came up a few times. The chain employs TRBV7-9 and TRBJ2-5; tentatively, D is TRBD1 (6 bases). This CDR3 is built from 15 residues. CDR1 SEHNR and CDR2 FQNEAQ come from the germline V gene (reference sequence). With 5 bases removed from V and 0 bases from J, the gap between germline ends came to 13 bases. CDR3 nucleotide sequence: TGTGCCAGCAGCCTGGACAGCTGGTACCAAGAGACCCAGTACTTC. Protein product: CASSLDSWYQETQYF.

The V call is TRBV10-3, the J call TRBJ1-4; D is perhaps TRBD1 (5 bases). The CDR3 totals 12 residues. Germline-derived CDR1 and CDR2 are ENHRY and SYGVKD. Trimming removed 4 bases at V and 8 bases at J, with 8 bases between. The chain's CDR3 is CAISAGNEKLFF. The CDR3 nucleotides are TGTGCCATCAGTGCAGGGAACGAAAAACTGTTTTTT.

This clonotype was seen many times. This chain links TRBV6-1 with TRBJ1-2, with D hard to call. CDR3 length: 13 residues. Looked up from germline, CDR1 is MNHNS and CDR2 is SASEGT. The V and J ends lost 6 bases and 0 bases respectively, with 8 bases between them. The CDR3, as DNA: TGTGCCAGCAGAGATCGGGCTAACTATGGCTACACCTTC. Protein: CASRDRANYGYTF.

The chain recombines TRBV20-1 with TRBJ1-6, with 7 positions matching TRBD1. J gave up 10 bases and V 3 bases, and 9 bases lay outside the gene matches. Germline V gives CDR1 DFQATT, CDR2 SNEGSKA (reference sequence). This CDR3 comprises 14 residues. This CDR3 is CSASTGDWWSPLHF. CDR3 DNA sequence: TGCAGTGCTAGTACAGGGGATTGGTGGTCACCCCTCCACTTT.

This clonotype was counted between two and nine times. The J gene is TRBJ1-3, the V gene TRBV12-3 or TRBV12-4; 7 bases fit TRBD1. Trimming at V came to 6 bases and at J to 1 base, leaving 9 bases not matched to a gene. The CDR3 sequence is 16 residues long. CDR3 residues: CASRPITGVSGNTIYF. The CDR3 DNA reads as TGTGCCAGCAGACCTATTACAGGGGTGTCTGGAAACACCATATATTTT.

In its sample, this clonotype was seen a few times. V usage is TRBV5-1 and J usage is TRBJ2-7; possible D gene TRBD1, 5 bases. Germline lookup yields CDR1 SGHRS and CDR2 YFSETQ. V was cut by 0 bases and J by 4 bases, with 20 bases left in between. This CDR3 region has 17 residues. CDR3 sequence (DNA): TGCGCCAGCAGCTTGGGGGCTCTCCCCTTAGGGGTATACGAGCAGTACTTC. Amino acid sequence: CASSLGALPLGVYEQYF.

The chain employs TRBV27 and TRBJ1-5; no firm D call. V was shortened by 3 bases and J by 0 bases, with 6 bases between the two germline ends. The CDR3 has 14 amino acids. Germline-derived CDR1 and CDR2 are MNHEY and SMNVEV (reference sequence). The CDR3 sequence: CASSFGSSNQPQHF. CDR3 in DNA: TGTGCCAGCAGTTTTGGCAGTAGCAATCAGCCCCAGCATTTT.

This clonotype was recorded at least ten times. This chain uses TRBV18 with TRBJ2-3; 12 positions agree with TRBD2. The V gene's germline CDR1 is KGHSH and CDR2 LQKENI. The J segment lost 5 bases and the V segment lost 5 bases, leaving 8 bases of the junction unmatched. The CDR3 runs 16 residues. CDR3 residues: CASSSASGGAVDTQYF. Written as DNA, the CDR3 is TGTGCCAGCTCAAGCGCTAGCGGGGGGGCCGTAGATACGCAGTATTTT.

This clonotype came up a few times. The chain is built from TRBV27 and TRBJ1-2; D perhaps matches TRBD1 (6 bases). Between the trimmed V and J ends, which lost 3 bases and 6 bases, there was a span of 17 bases. Per the germline V gene, CDR1 is MNHEY and CDR2 is SMNVEV (reference sequence). The CDR3 runs to 15 residues. CDR3 sequence: CASSFQGTLENGYTF. The CDR3 coding sequence is TGTGCCAGCAGTTTCCAGGGGACACTTGAGAATGGCTACACCTTC.

The chain recombines TRBV27 with TRBJ2-7; D assignment may be TRBD1 or TRBD2 (5 bases each). CDR1 and CDR2 (germline): MNHEY, SMNVEV (reference sequence). The ends were cut back, 2 bases at V and 3 bases at J, with 14 bases in the middle. This CDR3 spans 15 amino acids. The CDR3 sequence is CASSLEYRRVYEQYF. The CDR3 DNA sequence: TGTGCCAGCAGTTTAGAATACAGGCGGGTCTACGAGCAGTACTTC.